The rows below give T cell receptor beta chains drawn from one sample of a study of blood T cell repertoires in COVID-19. TCRdb's copy holds only in-frame clones and misses some; the assay was immunoSEQ multiplex PCR. The sample includes under 200,000 clones, 80% to 90% of them seen just once. Sequencing was done on a sample of peripheral blood. The receptor source for this set is a man aged 55 to 69 with acute or convalescent COVID-19. The CDR3 runs from the conserved cysteine through the conserved F or W. D genes are given only for firm matches. Expanded clones get a size class; other rows say once, few or many, or leave the size out.

abundance	d_gene	v_gene	j_gene	CDR3nt	CDR3aa
.	TRBD2	TRBV6-1	TRBJ2-7	TGTGCCAGCAGTGAAGCGGTAGCGGGAGCCTACGAGCAGTACTTC	CASSEAVAGAYEQYF
.	TRBD1	TRBV27	TRBJ2-7	TGTGCCAGCAGTTTAAGCCCAGGGGGCTTCTCCTACGAGCAGTACTTC	CASSLSPGGFSYEQYF
.	TRBD1	TRBV2	TRBJ1-4	TGTGCCGTCAGGACAGGGGAAAATGAAAAACTGTTTTTT	CAVRTGENEKLFF
.	TRBD2	TRBV19	TRBJ2-5	TGTACTCAGACTAGCGGGAGGGCCGACCAGTCGGAGACCCAGTACTTC	CTQTSGRADQSETQYF
once	.	TRBV4-1	TRBJ1-3	TGCGCCAGCAGCCAAGCAGTCTCTGGAAACACCATATATTTT	CASSQAVSGNTIYF
.	.	TRBV18	TRBJ2-3	TGTGCCAGCTCACCAACGGGAGCCACAGATACGCAGTATTTT	CASSPTGATDTQYF
.	.	TRBV28	TRBJ1-1	TGTGCCAGCAGTTTATCCGGGTCACAGAACACTGAAGCTTTCTTT	CASSLSGSQNTEAFF
.	.	TRBV12-2	TRBJ1-1	TGTGCAAGTCGCTCCAGCAGGGACAGGGGGCGCGGCACTGAAGCTTTCTTT	CASRSSRDRGRGTEAFF
.	.	TRBV29-1	TRBJ1-3	TGCAGCGCAAAACGGACCGGACATGGAAACACCATATATTTT	CSAKRTGHGNTIYF
.	TRBD2	TRBV5-1	TRBJ2-7	TGCGCCAGCAGGGACGCTAGCGGACCTTCCTACGAGCAGTACTTC	CASRDASGPSYEQYF
.	.	TRBV11-2	TRBJ2-7	TGTGCCAGCAGCCACCTTCGGAGGGATGGATACGAGCAGTACTTC	CASSHLRRDGYEQYF
.	TRBD2	TRBV6-6	TRBJ2-7	TGTGCCAGCAGTTTGGACGGGACTAGTGGGTACGAGCAGTACTTC	CASSLDGTSGYEQYF
.	.	TRBV25-1	TRBJ1-1	TGTGCCAGCAGCGCTTATCCTCAGGGAGGAACTGAAGCTTTCTTT	CASSAYPQGGTEAFF
.	.	TRBV10-3	TRBJ2-5	TGTGCCATCAGTTCCCCAGGGGCCGGCGAGACCCAGTACTTC	CAISSPGAGETQYF
.	TRBD1	TRBV19	TRBJ1-2	TGTGCCAGTTCCGGGACCTTCGGGACAGCTAACTATGGCTACACCTTC	CASSGTFGTANYGYTF
.	TRBD1	TRBV9	TRBJ2-2	TGTGCCAGCAGCCAACAGGGGACGGAGACCGGGGAGCTGTTTTTT	CASSQQGTETGELFF
.	TRBD1	TRBV29-1	TRBJ2-7	TGCAGCGTTGCAGAGACAGGGCCGGGCTACGAGCAGTACTTC	CSVAETGPGYEQYF
.	TRBD2	TRBV27	TRBJ2-7	TGTGCCAGCAGTTCCTCAGCGGGAGAAAGGGGCCACGAGCAGTACTTC	CASSSSAGERGHEQYF
.	TRBD2	TRBV4-2	TRBJ2-3	TGTGCCAGCAGCCACTGGACTAGCGGGAGGGTGGGGACAGATACGCAGTATTTT	CASSHWTSGRVGTDTQYF
.	.	TRBV18	TRBJ2-7	TGTGCCAGCTCACCGACTAGTCTGGGCGAGCAGTACTTC	CASSPTSLGEQYF
.	TRBD2	TRBV7-8	TRBJ2-7	TGTGCCAGCAGCTCCCCGGCGGTAGCGGGAGGGTACGAGCAGTACTTC	CASSSPAVAGGYEQYF
.	.	TRBV21-1	TRBJ2-7	TGTGCCAGCAGCAAGGACCATACTACCCCTGGACTAGCGGGAACCCCATCCCACGAGCAGTACTTC	CASSKDHTTPGLAGTPSHEQYF
.	TRBD1	TRBV19	TRBJ2-1	TGTGCCAGTAGTCCCTCCCGGGACAGGCAGTTCTTC	CASSPSRDRQFF
.	.	TRBV30	TRBJ1-1	TGTGCCTGGAGTGTGTATGGGGCGCCCCCTGAAGCTTTCTTT	CAWSVYGAPPEAFF
.	.	TRBV7-9	TRBJ2-7	TGTGCCAGCAGCTTAGAGGGAACAGGCGAGCAGTACTTC	CASSLEGTGEQYF
.	TRBD1	TRBV2	TRBJ1-2	TGTGCCAGCAGAGGGGACAGTAACTATGGCTACACCTTC	CASRGDSNYGYTF
few	.	TRBV6-1	TRBJ1-1	TGTGCCAGCAGTGAAGCGGGGCTCAACACTGAAGCTTTCTTT	CASSEAGLNTEAFF
.	TRBD1	TRBV25-1	TRBJ1-1	TGTGCTACGGGGACAGTCACTGAAGCTTTCTTT	CATGTVTEAFF
few	TRBD1	TRBV5-4	TRBJ2-3	TGTGCCAGCAGCAAGACAGGGAAGTCTTACACAGATACGCAGTATTTT	CASSKTGKSYTDTQYF
few	.	TRBV11-2	TRBJ2-5	TGTGCCAGCAGCCCGACTAGAAAAGAGACCCAGTACTTC	CASSPTRKETQYF
.	TRBD2	TRBV28	TRBJ2-3	TGTGCCAGCAGTCTTAGCGGGAGTTTGGGAGATACGCAGTATTTT	CASSLSGSLGDTQYF
.	.	TRBV29-1	TRBJ2-7	TGCAGCGGGAGGGCTTGGGACGAGCAGTACTTC	CSGRAWDEQYF
.	.	TRBV10-3	TRBJ2-1	TGTGCCATCAGCATCAACAGGGTTGGGGTCATCTACAATGAGCAGTTCTTC	CAISINRVGVIYNEQFF
.	.	TRBV20-1	TRBJ1-2	TGCAGCCACCGGACTCGGGGCTACACCTTC	CSHRTRGYTF
.	TRBD1	TRBV11-2	TRBJ2-3	TGTGCCAGCAGCTTAGGGGACAGGGTTACTGAGGCGCAGTATTTT	CASSLGDRVTEAQYF
.	.	TRBV6-1	TRBJ2-3	TGTGCCAGCAGTGAACTCGGGGCGCAGTATTTT	CASSELGAQYF
.	.	TRBV6-4	TRBJ1-2	TGTGCCAGCAGGGGACAAGGCCACTATGGCTACACCTTC	CASRGQGHYGYTF
.	.	TRBV28	TRBJ1-2	TGTGCCAGCAGTTTACACTCAGGGGCCACCTATGGCTACACCTTC	CASSLHSGATYGYTF
.	.	TRBV9	TRBJ2-5	TGTGCCAGCACCCGCGGGGGCTCGAAGTCACAAGAGACCCAGTACTTC	CASTRGGSKSQETQYF
.	.	TRBV9	TRBJ2-3	TGTGCCAGCAGCCGTCCTGCGCCCGGCACAGATACGCAGTATTTT	CASSRPAPGTDTQYF
.	TRBD1	TRBV29-1	TRBJ1-1	TGCAGCGTTAAGGGACAGATGAACACTGAAGCTTTCTTT	CSVKGQMNTEAFF
.	TRBD1	TRBV6-9	TRBJ1-5	TGTGCCAGCAGTTATCGACCGGGACAGGGGAAGGGAAATCAGCCCCAGCATTTT	CASSYRPGQGKGNQPQHF
.	TRBD1	TRBV6-6	TRBJ2-7	TGTGCCAGCAGTTACAAAGAACAGGGGACCCCCGAGCAGTACTTC	CASSYKEQGTPEQYF
.	.	TRBV21-1	TRBJ1-1	TGTGCCAGCAGCAAAGTAATATCGGGGAACACTGAAGCTTTCTTT	CASSKVISGNTEAFF
.	TRBD1	TRBV28	TRBJ1-2	TGTGCCAGCAGGACAGGGGGCTTCGTTGGCTACACCTTC	CASRTGGFVGYTF
.	TRBD1	TRBV7-9	TRBJ1-2	TGTGCCAGCAGCCGGGACAGGGGGATGGCCGATGGCTACACCTTC	CASSRDRGMADGYTF
once	.	TRBV5-8	TRBJ2-1	TGTGCCAGCAGCCCGCGAGCGGGCGGGACGGCCTACAATGAGCAGTTCTTC	CASSPRAGGTAYNEQFF
.	.	TRBV29-1	TRBJ1-2	TGCAGCGTTACAACTAACTATGGCTACACCTTC	CSVTTNYGYTF
.	TRBD2	TRBV5-4	TRBJ2-5	TGTGCCAGCAGCCCCGGGACTAGCGGGGCCCGGGCCCAGTACTTC	CASSPGTSGARAQYF
.	.	TRBV24-1	TRBJ1-6	TGTGCCACCAGTGATTTTAGAGATAATTCACCCCTCCACTTT	CATSDFRDNSPLHF
.	.	TRBV5-4	TRBJ2-3	TGTGCCAGCAGCGAGGGGACTAGCACAGATACGCAGTATTTT	CASSEGTSTDTQYF
.	.	TRBV27	TRBJ2-1	TGTGCCAGCAGTCTACCTTGGGGCAAGGGGGAGAATGAGCAGTTCTTC	CASSLPWGKGENEQFF
.	.	TRBV5-1	TRBJ2-3	TGCGCCAGCAGCTTGCAGTCTAGCGTAGCAGATACGCAGTATTTT	CASSLQSSVADTQYF
.	.	TRBV28	TRBJ1-3	TGTGCCGCAAGAGACAGCTCTGGAAACACCATATATTTT	CAARDSSGNTIYF